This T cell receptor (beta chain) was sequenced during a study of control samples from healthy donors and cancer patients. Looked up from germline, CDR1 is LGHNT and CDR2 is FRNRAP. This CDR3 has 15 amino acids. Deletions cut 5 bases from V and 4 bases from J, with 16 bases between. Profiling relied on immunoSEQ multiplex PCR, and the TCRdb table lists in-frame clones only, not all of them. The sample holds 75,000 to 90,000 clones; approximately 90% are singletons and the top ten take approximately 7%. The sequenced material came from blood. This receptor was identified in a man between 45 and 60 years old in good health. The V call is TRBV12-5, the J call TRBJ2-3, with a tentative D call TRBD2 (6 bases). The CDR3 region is CASGRAGTRSDTQYF. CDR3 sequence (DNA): TGTGCTAGTGGTCGTGCCGGGACTCGATCAGATACGCAGTATTTT.